This is a list of T cell receptor beta chains from one sample in a study of T cells in tuberculosis. Only in-frame clones appear in the TCRdb table, and some are missing; sequencing was by immunoSEQ multiplex PCR. The sample consists of approximately 35,000 clones, around 97% of them appearing once. Sequenced: PBMCs. The source is a donor aged 5-35 years with latent tuberculosis or without tuberculosis infection. CDR3s include the opening cysteine and the closing phenylalanine or tryptophan. A D gene is named only where the DNA matches it firmly. Only some rows state a clone size, as once, few, many or a class for expanded clones.

D,size,length,J,V,DNA,CDR3
NA,NA,16,TRBJ1-2,TRBV6-1,TGTGCCAGCAGTGAAGCGCAGGGCCAGTGGGTTCGAGGCTACACCTTC,CASSEAQGQWVRGYTF
NA,NA,12,TRBJ1-1,TRBV28,TGTGCCAGCAGTTCCGCGATCACTGAAGCTTTCTTT,CASSSAITEAFF
NA,NA,17,TRBJ2-3,TRBV12-5,TGTGCTAGTGGTTTGCCGCTTCTCGGGGTCCAAGCAGATACGCAGTATTTT,CASGLPLLGVQADTQYF
TRBD2,NA,18,TRBJ2-1,TRBV7-3,TGTGCCAGCAGCTTAAGGGGTCAGCAGGGAGGGGACTACAATGAGCAGTTCTTC,CASSLRGQQGGDYNEQFF
NA,NA,13,TRBJ1-2,TRBV19,TGTGCCAGTAGTATCGGACAGTTCTATGGCTACACCTTC,CASSIGQFYGYTF
TRBD2,NA,16,TRBJ2-7,TRBV27,TGTGCCAGCCGCTATGGTGGCGGGAGTGGGCCCTACGAGCAGTACTTC,CASRYGGGSGPYEQYF
TRBD1,few,14,TRBJ1-3,TRBV7-6,TGTGCCAGCAGCTCTTGGACAGGAGGAAACACCATATATTTT,CASSSWTGGNTIYF
TRBD2,NA,20,TRBJ2-2,TRBV4-1,TGCGCCAGCAGCCAAGTGGTCGGACTAGCGGGGCCACCACGCACCGGGGAGCTGTTTTTT,CASSQVVGLAGPPRTGELFF
NA,NA,15,TRBJ1-2,TRBV5-8,TGTGCCAGCAGCTTGGAACTGAGGATCAACTATGGCTACACCTTC,CASSLELRINYGYTF
NA,NA,14,TRBJ2-1,TRBV7-3,TGTGCCAGCAGCCTAGGGGGGGCAAACAATGAGCAGTTCTTC,CASSLGGANNEQFF
NA,once,16,TRBJ1-3,TRBV4-1,TGCGCCAGCAGCCAAGGAGGAAGGTCGTCTGGAAACACCATATATTTT,CASSQGGRSSGNTIYF
NA,NA,14,TRBJ1-3,TRBV7-2,TGTGCCAGCAGCCGTCGGAGGAACGGAAACACCATATATTTT,CASSRRRNGNTIYF
NA,NA,12,TRBJ2-1,TRBV5-4,TGTGCCAGCAGCTTTTGGGCAGATGAGCAGTTCTTC,CASSFWADEQFF
TRBD1,NA,14,TRBJ2-7,TRBV5-1,TGCGCCAGCAGCTACTCGACAGGGAATCTCGAGCAGTACTTC,CASSYSTGNLEQYF
NA,once,16,TRBJ1-4,TRBV5-1,TGCGCCAGCAGCTCCGGGAGATCTGCGACTAATGAAAAACTGTTTTTT,CASSSGRSATNEKLFF
NA,NA,13,TRBJ1-1,TRBV2,TGTGCCAGCAGACCAGACAAATACACTGAAGCTTTCTTT,CASRPDKYTEAFF
NA,NA,16,TRBJ1-5,TRBV21-1,TGTGCCAGCAGCGAATACCCAGGAAATTGCAATCAGCCCCAGCATTTT,CASSEYPGNCNQPQHF
NA,NA,14,TRBJ2-3,TRBV29-1,TGCAGCGCTCGCCGCGGGGCCAGCACAGATACGCAGTATTTT,CSARRGASTDTQYF
TRBD1,few,17,TRBJ1-1,TRBV5-4,TGTGCCAGCAGCTTGGGAGGGGGCGGGTTTAGGAACACTGAAGCTTTCTTT,CASSLGGGGFRNTEAFF
NA,NA,13,TRBJ1-1,TRBV7-9,TGTGCCAGCAGCTTCGGGGGAGGCACTGAAGCTTTCTTT,CASSFGGGTEAFF
TRBD1,NA,16,TRBJ1-3,TRBV9,TGTGCCAGCAGCGTAAATGGACAGGGTTCTGGAAACACCATATATTTT,CASSVNGQGSGNTIYF
NA,NA,15,TRBJ1-5,TRBV6-1,TGTGCCAGCAGCTCCAACCAGGGTCCGGATCAGCCCCAGCATTTT,CASSSNQGPDQPQHF
NA,NA,12,TRBJ1-2,TRBV5-1,TGCGCCAGCAGCTTGGATGAGGATGGCTACACCTTC,CASSLDEDGYTF
NA,NA,14,TRBJ2-7,TRBV2,TGTGCCAGCAGTCCAGACGGGACTTCCTACGAGCAGTACTTC,CASSPDGTSYEQYF
NA,NA,12,TRBJ2-7,TRBV6-1,TGTGCCAGCGCACCCCAGGGGTACGAGCAGTACTTC,CASAPQGYEQYF
NA,NA,17,TRBJ2-3,TRBV10-3,TGTGCCATCAGCCCACCCACGGGAACCTCTAGCACAGATACGCAGTATTTT,CAISPPTGTSSTDTQYF
TRBD1,NA,15,TRBJ2-4,TRBV19,TGTGCCAGTAGTATCACAGGGGTACCCAAAAACATTCAGTACTTC,CASSITGVPKNIQYF
NA,NA,12,TRBJ2-2,TRBV5-1,TGCGCCAGCAGCTTCGGAGGCGGGGAGCTGTTTTTT,CASSFGGGELFF
TRBD1,NA,15,TRBJ1-2,TRBV6-1,TGTGCCAGCAGTTTTAGGACAGGGGCAGGGTATGGCTACACCTTC,CASSFRTGAGYGYTF
NA,NA,15,TRBJ2-2,TRBV5-1,TGCGCCAGCAGTAATTCGGCGGGATCCTCAAGGGAGCTGTTTTTT,CASSNSAGSSRELFF
NA,NA,17,TRBJ2-1,TRBV4-1,TGCGCCAGCAGCCAAGATCCGGCGGCAAGCTCCTACAATGAGCAGTTCTTC,CASSQDPAASSYNEQFF
TRBD2,few,15,TRBJ2-7,TRBV7-8,TGTGCCAGCAGCTTATCCGGGAGGGCTACCTACGAGCAGTACTTC,CASSLSGRATYEQYF
NA,NA,13,TRBJ1-2,TRBV28,TGTGCCAGCGGAGGTAGGAGGAACTATGGCTACACCTTC,CASGGRRNYGYTF